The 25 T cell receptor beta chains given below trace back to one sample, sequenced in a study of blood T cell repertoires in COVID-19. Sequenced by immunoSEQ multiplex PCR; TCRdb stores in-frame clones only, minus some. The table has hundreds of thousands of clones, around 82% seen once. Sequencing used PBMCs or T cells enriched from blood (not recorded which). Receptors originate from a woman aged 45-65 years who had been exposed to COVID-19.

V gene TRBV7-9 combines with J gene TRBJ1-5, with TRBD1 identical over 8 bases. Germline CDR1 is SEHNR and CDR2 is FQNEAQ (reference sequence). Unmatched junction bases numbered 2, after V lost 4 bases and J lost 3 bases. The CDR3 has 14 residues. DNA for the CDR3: TGTGCCAGCAGCTCGGACAGGGACAATCAGCCCCAGCATTTT. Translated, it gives CASSSDRDNQPQHF. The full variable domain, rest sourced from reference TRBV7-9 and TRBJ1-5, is DTGVSQNPRHKITKRGQNVTFRCDPISEHNRLYWYRQTLGQGPEFLTYFQNEAQLEKSRLLSDRFSAERPKGSFSTLEIQRTEQGDSAMYLCASSSDRDNQPQHFGDGTRLSIL.

This chain's CDR3 is CASSPEGLGYEQYF. For the CDR3, the DNA is TGTGCCAGCTCACCCGAGGGCTTGGGCTACGAGCAGTACTTC. This sequence joins TRBV18 and TRBJ2-7; D is possibly TRBD2 (5 bases). The germline V gene encodes CDR1 KGHSH and CDR2 LQKENI. Trimming pared 3 bases from V and 3 bases from J, leaving 12 bases between. There are 14 residues in the CDR3.

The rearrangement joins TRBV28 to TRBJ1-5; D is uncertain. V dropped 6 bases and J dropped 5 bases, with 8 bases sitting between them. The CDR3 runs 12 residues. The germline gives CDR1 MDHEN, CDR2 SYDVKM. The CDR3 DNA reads TGTGCCAGCAGCTTTGGCTATCAGCCCCAGCATTTT. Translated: CASSFGYQPQHF.

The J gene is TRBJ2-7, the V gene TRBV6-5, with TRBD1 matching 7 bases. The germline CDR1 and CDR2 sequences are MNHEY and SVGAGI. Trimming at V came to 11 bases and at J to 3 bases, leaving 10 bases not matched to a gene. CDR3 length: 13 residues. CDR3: CAVGGPGGYEQYF. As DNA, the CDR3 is TGTGCCGTAGGGGGCCCAGGGGGCTACGAGCAGTACTTC.

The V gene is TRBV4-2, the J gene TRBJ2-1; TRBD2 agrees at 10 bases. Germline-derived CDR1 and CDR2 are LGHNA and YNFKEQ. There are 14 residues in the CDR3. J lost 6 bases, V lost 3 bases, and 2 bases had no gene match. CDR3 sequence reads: CASSQERGGNEQFF. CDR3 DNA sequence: TGTGCCAGCAGCCAGGAGCGGGGGGGCAATGAGCAGTTCTTC.

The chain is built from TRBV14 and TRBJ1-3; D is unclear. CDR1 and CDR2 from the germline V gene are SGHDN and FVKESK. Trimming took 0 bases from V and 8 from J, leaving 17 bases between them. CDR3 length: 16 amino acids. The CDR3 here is CASSQDTIIGRDTIYF. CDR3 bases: TGTGCCAGCAGCCAAGATACGATTATCGGCCGGGACACCATATATTTT.

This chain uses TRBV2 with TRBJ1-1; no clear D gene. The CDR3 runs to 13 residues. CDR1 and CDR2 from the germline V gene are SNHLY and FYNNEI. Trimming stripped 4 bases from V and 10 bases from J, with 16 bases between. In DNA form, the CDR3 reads TGTGCCAGCAGTGTTGGGCAGGCTCTTGGAGCTTTCTTT. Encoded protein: CASSVGQALGAFF.

The CDR3 coding sequence is TGTGCCAGCAGCTTGCGCGCGGGCTCTGGGGCCAACGTCCTGACTTTC. It encodes CASSLRAGSGANVLTF. This chain uses TRBV5-4 with TRBJ2-6, with a weak D call TRBD2 (5 bases). Trimming stripped 1 base from V and 0 bases from J, with 8 bases between. CDR3 length equals 16 residues. Germline V gene sequence: CDR1 SGHNT, CDR2 YYREEE (reference sequence).

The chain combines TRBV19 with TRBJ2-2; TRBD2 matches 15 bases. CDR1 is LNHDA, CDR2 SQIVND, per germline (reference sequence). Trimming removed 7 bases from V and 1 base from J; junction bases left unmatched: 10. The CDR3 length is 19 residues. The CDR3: CASTQLWTSGGENTGELFF. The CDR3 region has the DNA TGTGCCAGTACACAACTCTGGACTAGCGGGGGGGAGAACACCGGGGAGCTGTTTTTT.

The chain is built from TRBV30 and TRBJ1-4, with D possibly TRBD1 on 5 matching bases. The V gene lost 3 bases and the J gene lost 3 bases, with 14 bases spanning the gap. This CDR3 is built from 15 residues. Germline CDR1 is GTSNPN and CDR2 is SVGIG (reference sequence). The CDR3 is CAWRRQPGPNEKLFF. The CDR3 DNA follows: TGTGCCTGGAGGCGACAGCCGGGTCCTAATGAAAAACTGTTTTTT. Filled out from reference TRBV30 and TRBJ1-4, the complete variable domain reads SQTIHQWPATLVQPVGSPLSLECTVEGTSNPNLYWYRQAAGRGLQLLFYSVGIGQISSEVPQNLSASRPQDRQFILSSKKLLLSDSGFYLCAWRRQPGPNEKLFFGSGTQLSVL.

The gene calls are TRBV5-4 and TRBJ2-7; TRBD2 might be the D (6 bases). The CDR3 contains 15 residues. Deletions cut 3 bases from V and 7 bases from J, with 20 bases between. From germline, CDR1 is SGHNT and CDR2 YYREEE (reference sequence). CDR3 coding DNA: TGTGCCAGCAGCTACCCATATTCGGGGGTATCGGAGCAGTACTTC. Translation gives CASSYPYSGVSEQYF.

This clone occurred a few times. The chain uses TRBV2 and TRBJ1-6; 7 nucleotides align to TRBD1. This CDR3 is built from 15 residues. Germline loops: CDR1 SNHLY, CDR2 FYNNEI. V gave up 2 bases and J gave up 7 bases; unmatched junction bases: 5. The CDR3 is CASSELEQGNSPLHF. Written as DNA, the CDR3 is TGTGCCAGCAGTGAATTGGAACAGGGGAATTCACCCCTCCACTTT.

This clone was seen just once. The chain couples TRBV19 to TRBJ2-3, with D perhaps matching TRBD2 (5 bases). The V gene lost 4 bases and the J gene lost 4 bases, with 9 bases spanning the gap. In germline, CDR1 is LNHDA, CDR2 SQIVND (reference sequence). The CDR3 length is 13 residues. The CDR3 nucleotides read TGTGCCAGTAGTAGGGAGCACGCAGATACGCAGTATTTT. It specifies CASSREHADTQYF.

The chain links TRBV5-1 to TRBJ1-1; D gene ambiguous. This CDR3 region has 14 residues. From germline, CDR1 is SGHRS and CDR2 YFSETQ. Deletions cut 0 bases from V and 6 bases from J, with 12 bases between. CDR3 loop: CASSLAPLGAEAFF. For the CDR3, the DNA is TGCGCCAGCAGCTTGGCGCCGTTGGGCGCTGAAGCTTTCTTT. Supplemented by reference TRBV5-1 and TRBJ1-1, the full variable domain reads KAGVTQTPRYLIKTRGQQVTLSCSPISGHRSVSWYQQTPGQGLQFLFEYFSETQRNKGNFPGRFSGRQFSNSRSEMNVSTLELGDSALYLCASSLAPLGAEAFFGQGTRLTVV.

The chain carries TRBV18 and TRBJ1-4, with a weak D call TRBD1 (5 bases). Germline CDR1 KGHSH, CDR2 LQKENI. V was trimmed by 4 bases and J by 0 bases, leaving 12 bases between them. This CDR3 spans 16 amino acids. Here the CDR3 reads CASSLDSPATNEKLFF. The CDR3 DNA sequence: TGTGCCAGCTCACTTGACAGCCCCGCAACTAATGAAAAACTGTTTTTT.

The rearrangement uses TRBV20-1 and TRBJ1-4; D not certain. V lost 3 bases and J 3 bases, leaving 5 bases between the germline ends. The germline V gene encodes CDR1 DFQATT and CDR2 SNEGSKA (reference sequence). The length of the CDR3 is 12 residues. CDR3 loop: CSASQSNEKLFF. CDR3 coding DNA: TGCAGTGCTAGTCAATCTAATGAAAAACTGTTTTTT.

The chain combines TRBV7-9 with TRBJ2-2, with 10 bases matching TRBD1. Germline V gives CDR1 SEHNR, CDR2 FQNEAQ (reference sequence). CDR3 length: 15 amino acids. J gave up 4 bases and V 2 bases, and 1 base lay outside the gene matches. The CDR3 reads CASSLRTGGTGELFF. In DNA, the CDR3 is TGTGCCAGCAGCTTACGGACAGGGGGCACCGGGGAGCTGTTTTTT.

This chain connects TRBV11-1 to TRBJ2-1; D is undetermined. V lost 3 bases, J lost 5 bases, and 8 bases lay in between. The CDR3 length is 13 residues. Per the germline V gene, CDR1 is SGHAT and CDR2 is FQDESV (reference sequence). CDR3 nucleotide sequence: TGTGCCAGCAGCTTCACCCGGGACAATGAGCAGTTCTTC. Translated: CASSFTRDNEQFF. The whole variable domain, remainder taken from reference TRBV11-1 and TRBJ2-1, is EAEVAQSPRYKITEKSQAVAFWCDPISGHATLYWYRQILGQGPELLVQFQDESVVDDSQLPKDRFSAERLKGVDSTLKIQPAELGDSAMYLCASSFTRDNEQFFGPGTRLTVL.

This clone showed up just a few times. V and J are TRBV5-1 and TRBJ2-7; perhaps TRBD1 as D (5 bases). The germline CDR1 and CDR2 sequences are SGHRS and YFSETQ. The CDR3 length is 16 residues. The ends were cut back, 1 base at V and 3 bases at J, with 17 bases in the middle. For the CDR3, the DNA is TGCGCCAGCAGCTTGAAGTTGCAGGGCCTTTTCTACGAGCAGTACTTC. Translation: CASSLKLQGLFYEQYF.

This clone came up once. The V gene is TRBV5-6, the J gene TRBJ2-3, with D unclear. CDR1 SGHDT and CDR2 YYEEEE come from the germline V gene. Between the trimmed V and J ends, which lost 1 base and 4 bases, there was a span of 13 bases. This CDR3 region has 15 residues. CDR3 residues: CASSLRIDWPDTQYF. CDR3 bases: TGTGCCAGCAGCTTGCGTATAGACTGGCCAGATACGCAGTATTTT.

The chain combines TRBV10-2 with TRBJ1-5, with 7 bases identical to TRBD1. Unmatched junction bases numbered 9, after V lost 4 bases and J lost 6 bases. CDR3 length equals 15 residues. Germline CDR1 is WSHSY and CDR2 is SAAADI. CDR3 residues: CASSGDGGGSQPQHF. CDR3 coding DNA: TGCGCCAGCAGTGGCGACGGAGGGGGCAGTCAGCCCCAGCATTTT.

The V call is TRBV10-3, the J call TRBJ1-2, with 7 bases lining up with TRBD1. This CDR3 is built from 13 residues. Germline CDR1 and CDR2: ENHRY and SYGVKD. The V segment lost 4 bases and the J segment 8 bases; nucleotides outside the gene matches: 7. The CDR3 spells CAISVTGWEGYTF. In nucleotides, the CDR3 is TGTGCCATCAGTGTGACAGGGTGGGAAGGCTACACCTTC.

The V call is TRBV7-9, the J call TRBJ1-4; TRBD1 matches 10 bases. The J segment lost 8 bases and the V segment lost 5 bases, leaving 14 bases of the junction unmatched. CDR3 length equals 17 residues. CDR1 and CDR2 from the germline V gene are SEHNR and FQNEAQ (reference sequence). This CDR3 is CASSNPAPGQGNEKLFF. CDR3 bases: TGTGCCAGCAGCAATCCCGCACCGGGACAGGGGAACGAAAAACTGTTTTTT.

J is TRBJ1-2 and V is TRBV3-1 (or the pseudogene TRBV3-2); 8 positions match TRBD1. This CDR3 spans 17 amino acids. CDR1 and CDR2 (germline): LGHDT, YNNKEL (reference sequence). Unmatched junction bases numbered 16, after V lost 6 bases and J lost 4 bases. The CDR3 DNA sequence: TGTGCCAGCAGTCCGATTGACGGACAGGGAGTACCCTATGGCTACACCTTC. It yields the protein CASSPIDGQGVPYGYTF.

The DNA for the CDR3 is TGTGCCAGCAGCCAAAACCTAGGTAATGAAAAACTGTTTTTT. Translating gives CASSQNLGNEKLFF. This sequence joins TRBV3-1 (or the pseudogene TRBV3-2) and TRBJ1-4; D call uncertain. The V end lost 2 bases, the J end lost 4 bases, and 8 bases lay between the germline ends. In germline, CDR1 is LGHDT, CDR2 YNNKEL (reference sequence). The length of the CDR3 is 14 residues.